This record looks at one TCR beta chain sequence and its context. Its antigen has not been determined. No base-level quality is on record; no much larger clone is a single base apart. The CDR3 starts with the cysteine, ends with the phenylalanine, and has 13 residues. Only CDR3 DNA is held: 39 bases, read in frame from base 1. Sequences MNHEY (CDR1) and SVGAGI (CDR2) are obtained from the germline V gene. Compared with germline, V lacks 7 bases and J lacks 1 base; bases without a gene match: 1. From each donor, a single peripheral blood sample of about 120 mL on average was drawn into heparinised tubes. Using a panel that included CD45RO, CCR7, CD25, CD127, CD95 and CD27, naive, central memory, regulatory and stem cell-like memory CD4+ T cells were sorted on a BD FACSAria II. All sorted populations exceeded 95% purity. PBMCs were isolated right away by Lymphoprep density gradient centrifugation and were stained directly, without culture. So that batch effects would be minimized, each experiment stained and sorted samples in pairs, pairing one healthy donor with one patient.

This specimen belongs to a study of beta chain features in type 1 diabetes (dated by TCRdb to the late 2010s). About the full investigation: Mean age, gender distribution, total cell number and subset yield did not differ between patients and healthy donors. The study compared the TCRB repertoires of sorted circulating CD4+ T cell subsets in recently diagnosed type 1 diabetes patients with those in matched healthy donors. Regulatory and stem cell-like memory subsets were obtained from only 8 patients and roughly 8 healthy donors, while naive and central memory subsets were obtained from all 28 donors. Across all samples, 107,917,701 sorted cells were examined, and cell number per subset correlated strongly with RNA yield. Broader findings and caveats from the paper: Because the HLA sub-analyses included only small numbers of individuals, any influence of HLA type on TCRB rearrangement was left unresolved. At VDJ recombination sites, type 1 diabetes patients had fewer insertions and more deleted nucleotides, which implies abnormalities in thymic rearrangement. Naive, central memory and regulatory TCRB repertoires appeared more similar among patients than among healthy donors. Sequencing cDNA rather than genomic DNA could over-represent highly expressing activated cells, although activation and CD3 levels did not differ between groups. A moderate but significant shortening of TCRB CDR3 length was observed in type 1 diabetes patients in all four CD4+ subsets. PCR might favor shorter templates, but patient and control samples were amplified and corrected together, so any skew would affect both groups equally.

The High Capacity cDNA Reverse Transcription Kit was used to reverse transcribe all of the isolated RNA, meaning that expressed TCRB transcripts were what got sequenced. Deep immunoSEQ sequencing was applied to naive, central memory and regulatory T cell samples, giving an average of approximately 4 million total reads per sample. After sorted cells were lysed in RLT buffer, RNA was extracted with DNase-treated RNeasy Micro or Mini kits, with the choice depending on cell number. To prevent cross-contamination, every cell subset was processed on its own, while patient and healthy donor samples were processed together. TCRB sequences were amplified from cDNA with the immunoSEQ multiplex PCR, producing 87-bp fragments spanning the CDR3 region. Sequencing of the amplicons was done on the Illumina HiSeq platform. The authors' pipeline ran thus. PCR bias was corrected computationally using synthetic template baselines, and reads within Hamming distance 2 were collapsed, with unmergeable singletons discarded. Reads were aligned against IMGT to assign V, D and J genes, CDR3 length and insertions or deletions at six rearrangement sites. Within each subset, clonotype counts were normalized to sorted cell number, and only after that were true diversity and Gini coefficients computed with the tcR R package. The overlap coefficient, calculated on TCRB nucleotide sequences, was used to measure repertoire sharing. Out-of-frame TCRB sequences from naive cells were analyzed as a proxy for the pre-selection repertoire. The immuneACCESS repertoire file appears here via TCRdb, limited to in-frame rearrangements. These files lack a portion of the clones; in checked studies, under half of the deficit traces to unresolved V genes, and the cause of the others is not known. V, J and clone size are those of that table, while D and trimming were read from the DNA. This sample is represented by 860,000 or so clones; around a sixth of them were singletons. The top ten hold 0.023% of the sample.

Recombination linked TRBV6-5 to TRBJ2-4, and 7 junctional nucleotides match TRBD1. Sequencing used naive CD4+ T cells from blood. What this sample's cell subset or site label stands for: true naive CD4+ T cells. This clonotype was obtained from a woman younger than 35 in good health. DNA sequence: TGTGCCAGCAAACAGGGGGCCAAAAACATTCAGTACTTC. Translated, it gives CASKQGAKNIQYF.